Listed here is a single TCR beta chain. The sample is drawn from a study of Ad26.COV2.S vaccination and SARS-CoV-2 variants. Documented treatment: about 20 received Ad26.COV2.S at low or high dose, single or two shots; 5 received placebo; per-sample allocation not given. Material that was analyzed had been drawn on day 63 after the first vaccine or placebo injection. An Ad26 vector carrying the Wuhan-strain SARS-CoV-2 spike served as the vaccine. Data came from immunoSEQ multiplex PCR; TCRdb stores just in-frame clones and leaves some out. The data contain 200,000 to 250,000 clones, over 75% of them singletons. The V and J ends lost 0 bases and 1 base respectively, with 7 bases between them. In germline, CDR1 is SGHNT, CDR2 YYREEE (reference sequence). The CDR3 totals 14 residues.

The specimen was peripheral blood, collected in a trial of Ad26.COV2.S vaccine versus placebo. This clonotype was obtained from a person between 18 and 65 years old who received the Ad26.COV2.S COVID-19 vaccine or a placebo. This chain joins TRBV5-4 and TRBJ2-5, with D possibly TRBD2 on 5 matching bases. CDR3 bases: TGTGCCAGCAGCTTGGCGCGGGTCCAAGAGACCCAGTACTTC. This encodes CASSLARVQETQYF.